This is a list of T cell receptor beta chains from one sample in a study of neurological immune-mediated disorders. Each CDR3 protein gets one entry after TCRdb re-called the 5' RACE reads with MiXCR. The sample has around 60,000 distinct CDR3 sequences; approximately 11% are singletons. Specimen: PBMCs. The receptors stem from a male donor with HTLV-1-associated myelopathy (HAM/TSP). Both conserved end residues are part of each CDR3. D genes are given only for firm matches. For some rows the clone size is stated as once, few or many, or as a class when expanded; others skip it.

abundance,j_gene,v_gene,d_gene,CDR3nt,CDR3aa
-,TRBJ1-3,TRBV12-3/TRBV12-4,-,TGTGCCAGCGGCCAGGGCTCTGAAAACACCATTTATTTT,CASGQGSENTIYF
many,TRBJ2-7,TRBV7-9,TRBD1,TGTGCCAGCAGACCCGACAGGGGTCACGAGCAGTACTTC,CASRPDRGHEQYF
many,TRBJ1-5,TRBV20-1,TRBD1,TGCAGTGCTAGCCACAACAGGGGCTCAGGCAATCAGCCCCAGCATTTT,CSASHNRGSGNQPQHF
many,TRBJ1-5,TRBV20-1,-,TGCAGTGCTAGGACAGCCAATCAGCCCCAGCATTTT,CSARTANQPQHF
many,TRBJ1-1,TRBV20-1,-,TGCAGTGCTAGAGACAGAAAAAACACTGAAGCTTTCTTT,CSARDRKNTEAFF
many,TRBJ1-3,TRBV12-3/TRBV12-4,-,TGTGCCAGCACTCCTAGAGCTGGAAACACCATATATTTT,CASTPRAGNTIYF
many,TRBJ2-7,TRBV3-1,TRBD1,TGTGCCAGCAGCCCCCCGGACAGGGTCTACGAGCAGTACTTC,CASSPPDRVYEQYF
many,TRBJ1-1,TRBV20-1,-,TGCAGTGCTAGGGGAGTCACCGTTCGAAACACTGAAGCTTTCTTT,CSARGVTVRNTEAFF
many,TRBJ2-2,TRBV5-5,TRBD2,TGTGCCAGCACCACAGCGGGGGGGACCGGGGAGCTGTTTTTT,CASTTAGGTGELFF
many,TRBJ1-4,TRBV15,-,TGTGCCACCAGCAGAGATGTCCCCGGGTCTAATGAAAAACTGTTTTTT,CATSRDVPGSNEKLFF
many,TRBJ2-1,TRBV10-2,TRBD2,TGCGCCAGCTCGGGGACTAGCGGGGTGCCAGTGGGTAATGAGCAGTTCTTC,CASSGTSGVPVGNEQFF
many,TRBJ1-1,TRBV5-1,-,TGCGCCAGCAGCTTGGTCGCAGTCCAACACACTGAAGCTTTCTTT,CASSLVAVQHTEAFF
many,TRBJ2-5,TRBV11-2,-,TGTGCCAGCAGCGCCGGGCAAGAGACCCAGTACTTC,CASSAGQETQYF
many,TRBJ1-5,TRBV4-1,-,TGCGCCAGCAGCCCGGGGAATCAGCCCCAGCATTTT,CASSPGNQPQHF
many,TRBJ2-1,TRBV27,-,TGTGCCAGCATGGGGGCTACCAATGAGCAGTTCTTC,CASMGATNEQFF
many,TRBJ1-6,TRBV5-6,TRBD1,TGTGCCAGCAGCTTGGTAAGGGGGCTGGATTCACCCCTCCACTTT,CASSLVRGLDSPLHF
many,TRBJ2-2,TRBV12-3/TRBV12-4,TRBD1,TGTGCCAGCAGTGACCGGGACAGACACACCGGGGAGCTGTTTTTT,CASSDRDRHTGELFF
many,TRBJ1-3,TRBV5-1,-,TGCGCCAGCAGTATACCGGGACATCAAATATATTTT,CASSIPGHQIYF
many,TRBJ1-2,TRBV18,TRBD1,TGTGCCAGCTCACCCCGACAGGGCAGTAACTATGGCTACACCTTC,CASSPRQGSNYGYTF
many,TRBJ2-5,TRBV12-3/TRBV12-4,-,TGTGCCAGCAGTTTAGTGTCGCAGGGATTAGAGACCCAGTACTTC,CASSLVSQGLETQYF
many,TRBJ1-3,TRBV20-1,-,TGCAGTCGCCGGCCTGGCTCTGGAAACACCATATATTTT,CSRRPGSGNTIYF
many,TRBJ2-7,TRBV20-1,-,TGCAGTGCTAGAGATCCCCAGCGAGGCTACGAGCAGTACTTC,CSARDPQRGYEQYF
few,TRBJ2-1,TRBV20-1,-,TGCAGTGCTAGGGGGCACTACAATGAGCAGTTCTTC,CSARGHYNEQFF
many,TRBJ2-1,TRBV14,TRBD2,TGTGCCAGCAGCCAAGAGGGTAGCGGGGACAATGAGCAGTTCTTC,CASSQEGSGDNEQFF
few,TRBJ2-3,TRBV5-1,TRBD2,TGCGCCAGCAGCTTGTCAAGCGGGGGGGATGGCACAGATACGCAGTATTTT,CASSLSSGGDGTDTQYF
many,TRBJ2-2,TRBV29-1,TRBD2,TGCAGCGTTGAAGTAGCGGGGAGAGGGACCGGGGAGCTGTTTTTT,CSVEVAGRGTGELFF
many,TRBJ2-3,TRBV21-1,-,TGTGCCAGCCCCAAGGGAAGAATAGCGGGGGGGCCTGGTACAGATACGCAGTATTTT,CASPKGRIAGGPGTDTQYF
many,TRBJ1-2,TRBV29-1,-,TGCGGGGGGCAGGGAGAGGCTTATGGCTACACCTTC,CGGQGEAYGYTF
-,TRBJ2-5,TRBV20-1,-,TGCAGTGCTAGCGACTCCCAAGAGACCCAGTACTTC,CSASDSQETQYF
many,TRBJ1-4,TRBV28,-,TGTGCCAGCTTTGGAACTAATGAAAAACTGTTTTTT,CASFGTNEKLFF
many,TRBJ2-7,TRBV28,TRBD2,TGTGCCAGCAGCCCGGGGGGAGGAAGCTACGAGCAGTACTTC,CASSPGGGSYEQYF
many,TRBJ2-7,TRBV20-1,-,TGCAGTGGGCGGACCGTCCGCTCCTACGAGCAGTACTTC,CSGRTVRSYEQYF
many,TRBJ2-3,TRBV5-5,-,TGTGCCAGCAGCCTTATCTGGGGCTCGATCACAGATACGCAGTATTTT,CASSLIWGSITDTQYF
many,TRBJ1-1,TRBV28,TRBD1,TGTGCCAGCAAACCCGGGACAGCTTACGGGGAGGCTTTCTTT,CASKPGTAYGEAFF
many,TRBJ1-6,TRBV6-5,-,TGTGCCAGCAAGAACAGGGCCCACAATTCACCCCTCCACTTT,CASKNRAHNSPLHF
-,TRBJ2-7,TRBV6-5,TRBD1,TGTGCCAGCAGGGACGACAGGGGATGTGGCGAGCAATACTTC,CASRDDRGCGEQYF
-,TRBJ2-4,TRBV10-2,TRBD2,TGCGCCAGCAGGGGCGGGGGGGCCAGGAACATTCAGTACTTC,CASRGGGARNIQYF
many,TRBJ2-3,TRBV5-1,-,TGCGCCAGCAGCCTGACGTCGAGAGGTAGCACAGATACGCAGTATTTT,CASSLTSRGSTDTQYF
many,TRBJ1-2,TRBV7-9,-,TGTGCCAGCAGCTTAGGCGAGGGGCCTAACTATGGCTACACCTTC,CASSLGEGPNYGYTF
many,TRBJ2-2,TRBV5-1,-,TGCGCCAGCAGGAGAACGAACACCGGGGAGCTGTTTTTT,CASRRTNTGELFF
many,TRBJ2-7,TRBV7-2,-,TGTGCCAGCAGCTTCAACCCTAGCGACTACGAGCAGTACTTC,CASSFNPSDYEQYF
many,TRBJ2-5,TRBV18,-,TGTGCCAGCTCACCACCGAGAGAGAGGGAGACCCAGTACTTC,CASSPPRERETQYF
many,TRBJ2-5,TRBV11-3,-,TGTGCCAGCAGCTTAGGGGCCCGGGGGAAAGAGACCCAGTACTTC,CASSLGARGKETQYF
many,TRBJ2-2,TRBV7-2,-,TGTGCCAGCAGCTTAAAAGGCACCGGGGAGCTGTTTTTT,CASSLKGTGELFF